This T cell receptor (beta chain) comes out of a study of T cell responses to AZD1222 COVID-19 vaccine. Findings of the study overall: It was only after the peak T cell response that any repertoires were sampled.

Remarks on this clone: Its antigen is not identified.

Sequenced by immunoSEQ multiplex PCR; TCRdb stores in-frame clones only, minus some. The top ten hold around 10% of the sample, which has 120,000 or so clones, around 89% seen once. The germline V gene encodes CDR1 LNHDA and CDR2 SQIVND (reference sequence). With V trimmed by 9 bases and J by 3 bases, 4 bases remained unmatched. The CDR3 covers 13 residues. Source: peripheral blood, taken on day 0 of MenACWY control vaccination. V gene TRBV19 combines with J gene TRBJ1-5; 8 nucleotides align to TRBD1. The clonotype originates from an adult in good health. CDR3 residues: CASGDRNNQPQHF. The CDR3 coding sequence is TGTGCCAGCGGGGACAGGAACAATCAGCCCCAGCATTTT.